The entry that follows covers one TCR beta chain sequence. Unmatched junction bases numbered 5, after V lost 3 bases and J lost 2 bases. The germline V gene has CDR1 SGHRS and CDR2 YFSETQ. The CDR3 runs 14 residues. The PCR had 60 Vbeta and 13 Jbeta primers. Generated by immunoSEQ multiplex PCR, the TCRdb table keeps only in-frame clones and is missing some. Reported are around 45,000 clones; the ten largest clones contain about 17%. The data are from a study of cytomegalovirus exposure and HLA in healthy donors. This receptor was identified in a male donor in good health and CMV-seronegative. The material sequenced was PBMCs. The V gene is TRBV5-1, the J gene TRBJ2-7, with TRBD1 matching over 7 bases. The CDR3 loop reads CASSSGQPTYEQYF. In DNA form, the CDR3 reads TGCGCCAGCAGCTCGGGACAGCCGACCTACGAGCAGTACTTC. The full variable domain, its missing parts supplied by reference TRBV5-1 and TRBJ2-7, is KAGVTQTPRYLIKTRGQQVTLSCSPISGHRSVSWYQQTPGQGLQFLFEYFSETQRNKGNFPGRFSGRQFSNSRSEMNVSTLELGDSALYLCASSSGQPTYEQYFGPGTRLTVT.